The 6 T cell receptor beta chains reported below all come from one sample, sequenced in a study of blood T cell repertoires in COVID-19. The protocol was immunoSEQ multiplex PCR, while the TCRdb copy is restricted to in-frame clones and leaves out a portion. The sample has fewer than 250,000 clones, around 91% seen once. The sequencing input was PBMCs or T cells enriched from blood (not recorded which). Receptor source: a man aged 25-40 years who had been exposed to COVID-19.

The CDR3 sequence is CATSRPPGQLLNEQFF. The DNA for the CDR3 is TGTGCCACCAGCCGGCCCCCGGGACAACTACTCAATGAGCAGTTCTTC. The V gene is TRBV15, the J gene TRBJ2-1; TRBD1 is a possible D gene (6 bases). This CDR3 is built from 16 residues. Germline assignment: CDR1 LNHNV and CDR2 YYDKDF (reference sequence). V was pared by 5 bases and J by 6 bases, with 20 bases between.

This chain uses TRBV5-6 with TRBJ2-7; the D gene is possibly TRBD1 (5 bases). Trimming took off 1 base at V and 12 bases at J, with 14 bases between the two ends. The germline CDR1 and CDR2 sequences are SGHDT and YYEEEE. The CDR3 spans 12 residues. CDR3 residues: CASSLSQGRRYF. CDR3 nucleotide sequence: TGTGCCAGCAGCTTGTCTCAGGGTAGGCGGTACTTC. Looking up the rest from reference TRBV5-6 and TRBJ2-7 gives the full variable domain: DAGVTQSPTHLIKTRGQQVTLRCSPKSGHDTVSWYQQALGQGPQFIFQYYEEEERQRGNFPDRFSGHQFPNYSSELNVNALLLGDSALYLCASSLSQGRRYFGPGTRLTVT.

The V and J genes are TRBV30 and TRBJ1-2; TRBD1 agrees at 7 bases. The ends lost 5 bases at V and 9 bases at J; junction bases unmatched: 21. The CDR3 runs to 16 residues. The germline V gene encodes CDR1 GTSNPN and CDR2 SVGIG (reference sequence). CDR3 in DNA: TGTGCCTGGGGTCCCGACCAATTTAGACAGGGAAGGAGCTACACCTTC. Translation: CAWGPDQFRQGRSYTF.

The chain carries TRBV18 and TRBJ2-3, with 11 nucleotides matching TRBD2. This CDR3 has 15 amino acids. The germline V gene has CDR1 KGHSH and CDR2 LQKENI. V gave up 3 bases and J gave up 4 bases; unmatched junction bases: 3. This CDR3 is CASSPSGGAADTQYF. CDR3 nucleotides: TGTGCCAGCTCACCTAGCGGGGGGGCGGCAGATACGCAGTATTTT. Combining the CDR3 with reference TRBV18 and TRBJ2-3 gives the whole variable domain NAGVMQNPRHLVRRRGQEARLRCSPMKGHSHVYWYRQLPEEGLKFMVYLQKENIIDESGMPKERFSAEFPKEGPSILRIQQVVRGDSAAYFCASSPSGGAADTQYFGPGTRLTVL.

The J gene is TRBJ1-5, the V gene TRBV10-2; D is possibly TRBD1 (5 bases). CDR1 is WSHSY and CDR2 is SAAADI in the germline V gene. Trimming took 0 bases from V and 1 from J, leaving 13 bases between them. The CDR3 is 17 amino acids. For the CDR3, the DNA is TGCGCCAGCAGTGAGTCTGGGGCTGGGGTAAGCAATCAGCCCCAGCATTTT. Its translation is CASSESGAGVSNQPQHF.

The genes are TRBV14 and TRBJ1-1; D gene ambiguous. This CDR3 is 14 amino acids long. V lost 3 bases to trimming and J lost 5 bases, with 13 bases between them. Germline V gene data show CDR1 as SGHDN and CDR2 as FVKESK. The CDR3 loop is CASSQRMGDTEAFF. In DNA, the CDR3 is TGTGCCAGCAGCCAGCGGATGGGAGATACTGAAGCTTTCTTT.